This TCR beta chain was captured in a study of blood T cell repertoires in COVID-19. Turning to the study itself: The origin of the acute and convalescent COVID-19 samples was the United States, Italy and Spain. The cDNA or gDNA used as material had been derived from T cells, B-cell-depleted T cells, or PBMCs.

Germline CDR1 is SQVTM and CDR2 is ANQGSEA. Trimming took off 5 bases at V and 0 bases at J, with 14 bases between the two ends. The CDR3 has 15 residues. In the authors' workflow: Reference gene primer amplification gave estimated nucleated cell counts. Sequenced by immunoSEQ multiplex PCR; TCRdb stores in-frame clones only, minus some. That table supplies the V and J calls and clone size; D and trimming were determined from the DNA. The sample contains about 150,000 clones, roughly 86% of which appear only once. Material: peripheral blood. This TCR was sampled from a man between 45 and 60 years old with active or convalescent COVID-19. The chain uses TRBV29-1 and TRBJ1-5; D uncertain. The CDR3 region has the DNA TGCAGCGTTAGAAACAGCCTATATAGCAATCAGCCCCAGCATTTT. Translating gives CSVRNSLYSNQPQHF.